Listed here is a single TCR beta chain. The antigen is undetermined. A J-beta primer mix and a sample-barcoded 5' primer were used in a second PCR of about 7 to 12 cycles. TCRdb fed the 5' RACE reads into MiXCR, producing one record per CDR3 protein. The profile shows about 1.8 million distinct CDR3 sequences, about 49% of them singletons. Each donor supplied 8 to 10 milliliters of peripheral blood. The data derive from a study of blood T cells in healthy people across ages. General study findings and limits: Long-lived donors carried more naive CD4+ cells and greater diversity than aged donors.

The sequence was obtained from a middle-aged woman in good health. Specimen: blood.

The CDR3 DNA follows: TGTGCCACAACAGGGGGCGCGAGCAATCAGCCCCAGCATTTT. Encoded protein: CATTGGASNQPQHF. The rearrangement uses TRBV28 and TRBJ1-5; 9 bases agree with TRBD1. CDR3 length: 14 residues. With V trimmed by 10 bases and J by 1 base, 5 bases remained unmatched. Germline values: CDR1 MDHEN, CDR2 SYDVKM.